The next 25 T cell receptor beta chains were all read from a single sample in a study of shared clonotypes between healthy human individuals. Naive CD8 cells were CD45RO-negative, positively selected for CCR7, excluding terminally differentiated effector memory CD45RA+ cells. Method: immunoSEQ multiplex PCR; TCRdb's copy keeps in-frame clones and lacks some. The sample lists about 680,000 clones, roughly nine tenths occurring once. Input material: naive CD8+ T cells sorted from blood. These receptor sequences come from a young man in good health.

The chain recombines TRBV7-9 with TRBJ1-4, with TRBD1 identical over 8 bases. Trimming at V came to 4 bases and at J to 6 bases, leaving 1 base not matched to a gene. Germline lookup yields CDR1 SEHNR and CDR2 FQNEAQ (reference sequence). CDR3 length: 13 amino acids. CDR3 sequence reads: CASSSGGDEKLFF. CDR3 DNA sequence: TGTGCCAGCAGCTCAGGGGGCGATGAAAAACTGTTTTTT.

This clone was recorded at least ten times. This chain connects TRBV6-4 to TRBJ2-3; 9 nucleotides agree with TRBD2. The CDR3 totals 15 residues. The V segment lost 3 bases and the J segment 2 bases; nucleotides outside the gene matches: 3. Per germline, CDR1 MRHNA and CDR2 SNTAGT. The CDR3 here is CASSEGGRATDTQYF. CDR3 DNA: TGTGCCAGCAGTGAGGGCGGGAGGGCCACAGATACGCAGTATTTT.

V gene TRBV29-1 combines with J gene TRBJ1-1, with a weak D call TRBD1 (5 bases). V dropped 3 bases and J dropped 1 base, with 12 bases sitting between them. CDR1 SQVTM and CDR2 ANQGSEA come from the germline V gene. The CDR3 sequence is 14 residues long. DNA of the CDR3: TGCAGCGTTGATGGGGCGCAGACGAACACTGAAGCTTTCTTT. Its translation: CSVDGAQTNTEAFF.

Comments on this clone: Other DNA sequences within the sample encode an identical CDR3. The V and J genes are TRBV27 and TRBJ2-7; the D is unclear. CDR1 is MNHEY and CDR2 is SMNVEV in the germline V gene (reference sequence). The CDR3 loop spans 12 amino acids. Trimming cost V 4 bases and J 5 bases, with 9 bases left between them. CDR3 sequence reads: CASSSLGDEQYF. In DNA, the CDR3 is TGTGCCAGCAGTTCTTTGGGCGACGAGCAGTACTTC.

The genes are TRBV6-5 and TRBJ1-2, with unresolved D. The CDR3 spans 15 residues. Trimming pared 2 bases from V and 1 base from J, leaving 11 bases between. From germline, CDR1 is MNHEY and CDR2 SVGAGI. CDR3 in amino acids: CASSYTGGRNYGYTF. CDR3 coding DNA: TGTGCCAGCAGTTACACGGGCGGGCGTAACTATGGCTACACCTTC.

In DNA form, the CDR3 reads TGCGCCAGCAGTGAGTCCGGGATGATCAATGAGCAGTTCTTC. This encodes CASSESGMINEQFF. V and J are TRBV10-1 and TRBJ2-1; D is perhaps TRBD2 (5 bases). From germline, CDR1 is WNHNN and CDR2 SYGVQD (reference sequence). CDR3 size: 14 residues. Trimming removed 0 bases at V and 6 bases at J, with 9 bases between.

This rearrangement joins TRBV27 to TRBJ2-1, with TRBD2 identical over 9 bases. CDR1 and CDR2 (germline): MNHEY, SMNVEV (reference sequence). The trim removed 5 bases at V and 0 bases at J, leaving 2 bases unmatched. This CDR3 region has 15 residues. The CDR3 is CASSIAGDSYNEQFF. The CDR3 DNA follows: TGTGCCAGCAGTATAGCGGGGGACTCCTACAATGAGCAGTTCTTC.

The V call is TRBV29-1, the J call TRBJ2-7, with 8 bases identical to TRBD1. Trimming took 5 bases from V and 0 from J; bases not matched to a gene: 6. The germline V gene has CDR1 SQVTM and CDR2 ANQGSEA. The CDR3 loop spans 14 amino acids. The CDR3 here is CSVQDRATSYEQYF. The CDR3 bases are TGCAGCGTTCAGGACAGGGCAACCTCCTACGAGCAGTACTTC.

The chain couples TRBV6-5 to TRBJ2-7; 9 positions agree with TRBD2. The CDR3 extends over 14 amino acids. The germline CDR1 and CDR2 sequences are MNHEY and SVGAGI. V trimming: 5 bases; J trimming: 5 bases; junction bases outside the gene matches: 7. The CDR3 DNA follows: TGTGCCAGCAGTCCCGGACTAGCGCTCAACGAGCAGTACTTC. Translation: CASSPGLALNEQYF.

This rearrangement joins TRBV28 to TRBJ1-2; D not resolved. This CDR3 is 15 amino acids long. V was clipped by 6 bases and J by 0 bases, with 14 bases between them. Germline V gene sequence: CDR1 MDHEN, CDR2 SYDVKM. The chain's CDR3 is CASRLPRPSNYGYTF. The CDR3 coding sequence is TGTGCCAGCAGGCTCCCCCGACCCTCTAACTATGGCTACACCTTC.

The chain has TRBV28 and TRBJ2-3; TRBD2 matches 8 bases. V dropped 6 bases and J dropped 2; count of bases not matched to a gene: 7. Germline V gene sequence: CDR1 MDHEN, CDR2 SYDVKM. This CDR3 is 15 amino acids long. Here the CDR3 DNA reads TGTGCCAGCAGAATTACTAGCGGTTACACAGATACGCAGTATTTT. Translating gives CASRITSGYTDTQYF.

This chain links TRBV11-2 with TRBJ2-1; a possible D gene is TRBD1 (5 bases). The V end lost 5 bases, the J end lost 8 bases, and 16 bases lay between the germline ends. The CDR3 is made up of 14 amino acids. The V gene's germline CDR1 is SGHAT and CDR2 FQNNGV. CDR3 sequence reads: CASSRPLRVDEQFF. Written as DNA, the CDR3 is TGTGCCAGCAGCCGACCACTCAGGGTTGATGAGCAGTTCTTC.

This clone was detected only a few times. The rearrangement joins TRBV10-3 to TRBJ2-7; a possible D gene is TRBD2 (6 bases). Between the trimmed V and J ends, which lost 4 bases and 0 bases, there was a span of 10 bases. Germline values: CDR1 ENHRY, CDR2 SYGVKD. The length of the CDR3 is 14 residues. The CDR3 DNA sequence: TGTGCCATCAGTGCGGGGGTCGGCTCCTACGAGCAGTACTTC. As protein: CAISAGVGSYEQYF.

This chain joins TRBV6-6 and TRBJ1-2; 9 bases line up with TRBD1. Looked up from germline, CDR1 is MNHNY and CDR2 is SVGAGI (reference sequence). The CDR3 sequence is 14 residues long. V shed 4 bases and J 14 bases; nucleotides not matched to a gene: 14. The CDR3 spells CASSSNHLTGGCTF. The CDR3 DNA reads TGTGCCAGCAGTTCCAACCACCTGACAGGGGGTTGTACCTTC.

This rearrangement joins TRBV19 to TRBJ1-5, with D tentatively TRBD1 (5 bases). The CDR3 sequence is 12 residues long. Trimming stripped 11 bases from V and 2 bases from J, with 10 bases between. Looked up from germline, CDR1 is LNHDA and CDR2 is SQIVND (reference sequence). CDR3 nucleotides: TGTGCCTTGGGGGTGGGCAATCAGCCCCAGCATTTT. Its protein is CALGVGNQPQHF.

V usage is TRBV9 and J usage is TRBJ2-1, with D possibly being TRBD1 or TRBD2 (6 bases each). The V end lost 2 bases, the J end lost 11 bases, and 14 bases lay between the germline ends. CDR1 and CDR2 from the germline V gene are SGDLS and YYNGEE. The CDR3 extends over 13 amino acids. The CDR3 sequence is CASSVMEGGKQFF. The CDR3 DNA reads as TGTGCCAGCAGCGTGATGGAGGGGGGCAAGCAGTTCTTC.

The V call is TRBV27, the J call TRBJ2-7; D possibly uses TRBD1 or TRBD2 (5 bases each). V was cut by 5 bases and J by 3 bases, with 11 bases left in between. The CDR3 is 13 residues long. In germline, CDR1 is MNHEY, CDR2 SMNVEV (reference sequence). CDR3 bases: TGTGCCAGCAGTGAGGGAAGGGGCTACGAGCAGTACTTC. It yields the protein CASSEGRGYEQYF.

This chain links TRBV13 with TRBJ2-6, with 8 bases identical to TRBD1. Germline loops: CDR1 PRHDT, CDR2 FYEKMQ (reference sequence). Unmatched junction bases numbered 12, after V lost 5 bases and J lost 0 bases. The CDR3 is 19 amino acids. CDR3 sequence reads: CASSTTGGIAFSGANVLTF. In DNA, the CDR3 is TGTGCCAGCAGCACCACAGGGGGAATAGCATTCTCTGGGGCCAACGTCCTGACTTTC.

The CDR3 region is CASSQTAGSDTQYF. The CDR3, as DNA: TGCGCCAGCAGTCAAACGGCAGGGTCAGATACGCAGTATTTT. The chain links TRBV10-1 to TRBJ2-3, with a possible D match to TRBD1 (5 bases). The CDR3 consists of 14 residues. Germline V gene lookup returns CDR1 WNHNN and CDR2 SYGVQD (reference sequence). Trimming stripped 5 bases from V and 4 bases from J, with 13 bases between.

CDR3 amino acids: CASRGPEQFF. DNA of the CDR3: TGTGCCAGCAGGGGACCTGAGCAGTTCTTC. The gene calls are TRBV2 and TRBJ2-1; TRBD1 or TRBD2 may be the D gene (5 bases each). V was pared by 6 bases and J by 9 bases, with 6 bases between. The CDR3 is 10 amino acids. In germline, CDR1 is SNHLY, CDR2 FYNNEI.

The rearrangement uses TRBV25-1 and TRBJ2-5, with 7 bases fitting TRBD1. This CDR3 comprises 14 residues. From germline, CDR1 is MGHDK and CDR2 SYGVNS. The V and J ends lost 7 bases and 2 bases, in that order; junction bases with no gene match: 7. The CDR3 region is CASKRTGGQETQYF. CDR3 nucleotides: TGTGCCAGCAAGAGGACAGGCGGTCAAGAGACCCAGTACTTC. Full variable domain (outside the CDR3, taken from reference TRBV25-1 and TRBJ2-5): EADIYQTPRYLVIGTGKKITLECSQTMGHDKMYWYQQDPGMELHLIHYSYGVNSTEKGDLSSESTVSRIRTEHFPLTLESARPSHTSQYLCASKRTGGQETQYFGPGTRLLVL.

The rearrangement uses TRBV10-3 and TRBJ1-3; maybe TRBD1 (5 bases). V lost 2 bases and J lost 0, with 11 bases in between. Per germline, CDR1 ENHRY and CDR2 SYGVKD. This CDR3 has 16 residues. The CDR3 DNA is TGTGCCATCAGTGAGAGAGGGACGGACTCTGGAAACACCATATATTTT. Its protein is CAISERGTDSGNTIYF.

The chain is built from TRBV19 and TRBJ2-1; 11 positions match TRBD2. V trimming: 3 bases; J trimming: 8 bases; junction bases outside the gene matches: 21. The length of the CDR3 is 20 residues. Germline CDR1 and CDR2: LNHDA and SQIVND (reference sequence). In nucleotides, the CDR3 is TGTGCCAGTAGTATCCACCCCCCCGGCAGACTAGCGGGAAATAGCGATGAGCAGTTCTTC. It codes for CASSIHPPGRLAGNSDEQFF.

The rearrangement links TRBV5-1 to TRBJ2-1, with TRBD2 matching over 14 bases. The CDR3 contains 16 residues. CDR1 is SGHRS and CDR2 is YFSETQ in the germline V gene. V gave up 5 bases and J gave up 7 bases; unmatched junction bases: 8. The CDR3: CASSAGLAGVGNEQFF. DNA of the CDR3: TGCGCCAGCAGTGCGGGACTAGCGGGAGTGGGGAATGAGCAGTTCTTC.

As concerns this clone: Different DNA sequences within this sample yield the same CDR3. The chain joins TRBV5-5 to TRBJ2-3; no firm D call. Trimming pared 4 bases from V and 5 bases from J, leaving 8 bases between. CDR1 SGHKS and CDR2 YYEKEE come from the germline V gene (reference sequence). The CDR3 consists of 12 residues. The CDR3 sequence is CASSLGLDTQYF. CDR3 in DNA: TGTGCCAGCAGCCTAGGGTTAGATACGCAGTATTTT.